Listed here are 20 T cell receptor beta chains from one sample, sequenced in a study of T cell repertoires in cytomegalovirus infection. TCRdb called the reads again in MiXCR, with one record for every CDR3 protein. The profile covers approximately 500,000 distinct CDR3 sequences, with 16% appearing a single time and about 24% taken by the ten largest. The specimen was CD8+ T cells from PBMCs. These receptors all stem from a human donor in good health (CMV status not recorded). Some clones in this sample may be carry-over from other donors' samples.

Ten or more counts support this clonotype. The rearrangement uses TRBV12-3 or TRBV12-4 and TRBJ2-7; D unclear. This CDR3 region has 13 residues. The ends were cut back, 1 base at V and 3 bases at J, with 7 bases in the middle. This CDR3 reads CASSLVGIYEQYF. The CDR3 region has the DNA TGTGCCAGCAGTTTAGTGGGAATCTACGAGCAGTACTTC.

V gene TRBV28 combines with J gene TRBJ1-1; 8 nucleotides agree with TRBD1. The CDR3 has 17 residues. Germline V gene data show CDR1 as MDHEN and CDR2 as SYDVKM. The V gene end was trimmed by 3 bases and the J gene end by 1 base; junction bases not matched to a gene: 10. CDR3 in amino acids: CASSFSDWDRTNTEAFF. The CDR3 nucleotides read TGTGCCAGCAGTTTTTCCGACTGGGACAGGACGAACACTGAAGCTTTCTTT.

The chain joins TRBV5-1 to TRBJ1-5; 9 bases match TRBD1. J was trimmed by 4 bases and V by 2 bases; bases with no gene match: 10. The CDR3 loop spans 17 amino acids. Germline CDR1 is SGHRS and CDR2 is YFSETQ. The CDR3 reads CASSFYPTGGENQPQHF. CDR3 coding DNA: TGCGCCAGCAGCTTTTACCCGACAGGGGGGGAGAATCAGCCCCAGCATTTT.

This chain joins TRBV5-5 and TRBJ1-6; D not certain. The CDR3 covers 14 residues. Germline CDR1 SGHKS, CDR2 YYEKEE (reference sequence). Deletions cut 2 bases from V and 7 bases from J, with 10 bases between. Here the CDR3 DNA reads TGTGCCAGCAGCTTAAGGGTGGACAATTCACCCCTCCACTTT. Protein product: CASSLRVDNSPLHF.

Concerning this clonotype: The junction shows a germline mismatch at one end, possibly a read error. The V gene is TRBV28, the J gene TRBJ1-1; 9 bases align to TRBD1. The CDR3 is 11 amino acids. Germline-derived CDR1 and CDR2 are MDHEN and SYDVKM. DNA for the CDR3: TGTACCAGCAGTTACAGGGGGCGAGCTTTCTTT. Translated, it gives CTSSYRGRAFF. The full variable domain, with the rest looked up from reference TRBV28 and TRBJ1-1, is DVKVTQSSRYLVKRTGEKVFLECVQDMDHENMFWYRQDPGLGLRLIYFSYDVKMKEKGDIPEGYSVSREKKERFSLILESASTNQTSMYLCTSSYRGRAFFGQGTRLTVV.

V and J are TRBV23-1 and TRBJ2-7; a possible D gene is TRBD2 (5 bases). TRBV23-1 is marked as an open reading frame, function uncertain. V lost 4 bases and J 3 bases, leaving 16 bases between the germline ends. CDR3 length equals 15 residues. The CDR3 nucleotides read TGCGCCAGCAGTCTTCGGAGGACTCCCCACTACGAGCAGTACTTC. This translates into CASSLRRTPHYEQYF.

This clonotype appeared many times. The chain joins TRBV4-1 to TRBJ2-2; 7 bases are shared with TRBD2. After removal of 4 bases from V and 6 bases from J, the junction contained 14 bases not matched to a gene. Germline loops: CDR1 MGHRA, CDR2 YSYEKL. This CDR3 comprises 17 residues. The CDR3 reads CASSPPQSGVEAGELFF. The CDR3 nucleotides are TGCGCCAGCAGCCCACCTCAGAGCGGGGTGGAGGCCGGGGAGCTGTTTTTT.

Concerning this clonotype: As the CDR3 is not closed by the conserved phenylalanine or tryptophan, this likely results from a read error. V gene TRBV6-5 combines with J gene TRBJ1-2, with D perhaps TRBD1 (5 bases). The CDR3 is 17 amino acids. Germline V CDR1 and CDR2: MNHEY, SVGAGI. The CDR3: CSRSYLYPDRDREGYTL. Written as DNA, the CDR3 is TGTTCCCGCAGTTACCTCTACCCAGATAGGGACCGTGAGGGCTACACCTTA.

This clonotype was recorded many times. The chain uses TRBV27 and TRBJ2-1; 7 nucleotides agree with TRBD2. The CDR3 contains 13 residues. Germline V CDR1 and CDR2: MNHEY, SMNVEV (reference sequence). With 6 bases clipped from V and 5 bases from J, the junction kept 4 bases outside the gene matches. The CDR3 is CASSPTSHNEQFF. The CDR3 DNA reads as TGTGCCAGCAGCCCGACTAGCCACAATGAGCAGTTCTTC.

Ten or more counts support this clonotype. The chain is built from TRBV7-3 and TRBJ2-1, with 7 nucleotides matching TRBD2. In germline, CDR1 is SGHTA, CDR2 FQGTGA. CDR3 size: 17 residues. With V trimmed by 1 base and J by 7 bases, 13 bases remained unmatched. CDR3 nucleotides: TGTGCCAGCAGCTTAAGGCCCCCGGCGGGAGTTAGTAATGAGCAGTTCTTC. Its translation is CASSLRPPAGVSNEQFF.

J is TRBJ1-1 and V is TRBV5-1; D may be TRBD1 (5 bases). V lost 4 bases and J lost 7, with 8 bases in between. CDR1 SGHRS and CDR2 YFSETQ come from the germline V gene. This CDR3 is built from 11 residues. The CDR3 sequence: CASSRDGEAFF. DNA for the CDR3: TGCGCCAGCAGCCGGGACGGTGAAGCTTTCTTT.

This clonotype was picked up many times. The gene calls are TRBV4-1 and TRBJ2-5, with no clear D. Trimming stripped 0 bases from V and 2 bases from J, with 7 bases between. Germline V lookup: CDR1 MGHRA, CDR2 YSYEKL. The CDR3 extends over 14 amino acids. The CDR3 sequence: CASSQETDQETQYF. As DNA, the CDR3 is TGCGCCAGCAGCCAAGAGACCGATCAAGAGACCCAGTACTTC.

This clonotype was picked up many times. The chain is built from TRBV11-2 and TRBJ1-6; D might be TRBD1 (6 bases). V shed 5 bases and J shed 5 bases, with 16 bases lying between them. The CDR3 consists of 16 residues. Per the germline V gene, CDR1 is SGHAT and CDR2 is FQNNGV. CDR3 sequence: CASSPQGPLNNSPLHF. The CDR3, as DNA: TGTGCCAGCAGCCCACAGGGACCCTTGAATAATTCACCCCTCCACTTT.

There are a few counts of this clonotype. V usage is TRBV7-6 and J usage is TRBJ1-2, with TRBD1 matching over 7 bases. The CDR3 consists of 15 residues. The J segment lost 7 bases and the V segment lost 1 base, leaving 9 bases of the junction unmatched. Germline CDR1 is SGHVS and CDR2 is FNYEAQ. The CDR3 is CASSLEGGGRGGYTF. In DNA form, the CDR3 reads TGTGCCAGCAGCTTAGAAGGGGGCGGCCGTGGTGGCTACACCTTC. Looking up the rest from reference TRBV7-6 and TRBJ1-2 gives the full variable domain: GAGVSQSPRYKVTKRGQDVALRCDPISGHVSLYWYRQALGQGPEFLTYFNYEAQQDKSGLPNDRFSAERPEGSISTLTIQRTEQRDSAMYRCASSLEGGGRGGYTFGSGTRLTVV.

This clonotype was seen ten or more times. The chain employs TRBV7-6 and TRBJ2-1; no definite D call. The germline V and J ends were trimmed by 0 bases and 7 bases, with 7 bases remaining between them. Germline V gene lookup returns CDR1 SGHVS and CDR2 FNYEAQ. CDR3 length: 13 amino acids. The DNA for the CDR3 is TGTGCCAGCAGCTTAGCAAACTTGAATGAGCAGTTCTTC. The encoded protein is CASSLANLNEQFF.

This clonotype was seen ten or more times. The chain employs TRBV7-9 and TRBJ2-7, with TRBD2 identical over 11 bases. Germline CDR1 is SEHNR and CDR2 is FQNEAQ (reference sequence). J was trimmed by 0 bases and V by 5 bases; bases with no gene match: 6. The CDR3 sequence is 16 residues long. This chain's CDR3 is CASSLGLAGFSYEQYF. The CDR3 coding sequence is TGTGCCAGCAGCCTAGGACTAGCGGGCTTCTCCTACGAGCAGTACTTC. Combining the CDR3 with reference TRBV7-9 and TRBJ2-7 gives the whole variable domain DTGVSQNPRHKITKRGQNVTFRCDPISEHNRLYWYRQTLGQGPEFLTYFQNEAQLEKSRLLSDRFSAERPKGSFSTLEIQRTEQGDSAMYLCASSLGLAGFSYEQYFGPGTRLTVT.

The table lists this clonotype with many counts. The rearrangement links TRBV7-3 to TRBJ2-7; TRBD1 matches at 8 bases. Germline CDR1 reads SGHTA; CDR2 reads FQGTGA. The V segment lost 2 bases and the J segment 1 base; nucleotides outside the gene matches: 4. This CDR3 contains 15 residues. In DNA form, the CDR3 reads TGTGCCAGCAGCTTATACGGACAGGGATCCTACGAGCAGTACTTC. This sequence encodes CASSLYGQGSYEQYF.

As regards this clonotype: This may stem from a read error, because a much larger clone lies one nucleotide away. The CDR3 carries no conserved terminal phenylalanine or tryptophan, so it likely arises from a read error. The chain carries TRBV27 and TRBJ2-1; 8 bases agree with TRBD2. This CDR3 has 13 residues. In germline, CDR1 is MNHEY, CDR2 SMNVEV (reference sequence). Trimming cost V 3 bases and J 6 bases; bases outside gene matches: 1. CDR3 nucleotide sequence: TGTGCCAGCAGTTTCGGGACTAGCAATGAGCAGTTCTTA. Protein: CASSFGTSNEQFL.

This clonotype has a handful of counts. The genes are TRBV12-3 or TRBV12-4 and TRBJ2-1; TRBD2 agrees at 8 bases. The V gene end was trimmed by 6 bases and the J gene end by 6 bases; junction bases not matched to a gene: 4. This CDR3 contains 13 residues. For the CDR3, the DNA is TGTGCCAGCAGGGTTACTAGCGGCAATGAGCAGTTCTTC. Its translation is CASRVTSGNEQFF.

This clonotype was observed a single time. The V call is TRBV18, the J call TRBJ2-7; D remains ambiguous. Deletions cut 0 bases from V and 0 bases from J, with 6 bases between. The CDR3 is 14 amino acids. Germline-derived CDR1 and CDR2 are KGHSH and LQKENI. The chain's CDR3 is CASSPPSSSYEQYF. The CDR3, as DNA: TGTGCCAGCTCACCACCGTCGAGCTCCTACGAGCAGTACTTC.